Below, one TCR beta chain is given with its context. Its target is not known. V shed 2 bases, J shed 2 bases, and the junction held 4 bases outside the gene matches. CDR1 is WNHNN, CDR2 SYGVQD, per germline (reference sequence). The CDR3 contains 15 residues. This sample is part of a study of cytomegalovirus exposure and HLA in healthy donors. Study-wide results and limits: Three chains tied to CMV proved CMV antigen-specific in vitro.

The data were produced by immunoSEQ multiplex PCR, yet TCRdb's version contains in-frame clones alone and is incomplete. The table lists about 360,000 clones, 80% to 90% of them singletons. The chain links TRBV10-1 to TRBJ2-3, with 7 positions matching TRBD1. Specimen: PBMCs. The receptor comes from a woman aged 18 to 35 in good health and CMV-seronegative. The CDR3 DNA reads as TGCGCCAGCAGTGAGCAGGGGGTCCCCACAGATACGCAGTATTTT. Its protein product is CASSEQGVPTDTQYF.